Here is one T cell receptor (beta chain) with its context. Libraries were prepared by immunoSEQ multiplex PCR; TCRdb keeps only in-frame clonotypes and omits some of them. The data show 65,000 to 95,000 clones, 87% seen once. Germline loops: CDR1 SGHKS, CDR2 YYEKEE (reference sequence). The V end lost 5 bases, the J end lost 3 bases, and 10 bases lay between the germline ends. This CDR3 contains 13 residues. The data derive from a study of blood T cell repertoires in COVID-19. Study-wide background: From T cells, B-cell-depleted T cells, or PBMCs came the material, which was cDNA or gDNA.

The clonotype comes from a man aged 25 to 40 with acute or convalescent COVID-19. The gene calls are TRBV5-5 and TRBJ2-3; D is uncertain. Source material: peripheral blood. This CDR3 reads CASRARTTDTQYF. In DNA, the CDR3 is TGTGCCAGCAGGGCTAGAACGACAGATACGCAGTATTTT.